The next 32 T cell receptor beta chains were all read from a single sample in a study of blood T cell repertoires in COVID-19. Some clones are missing from TCRdb's copy, which holds only in-frame ones; the method was immunoSEQ multiplex PCR. This repertoire shows about 150,000 clones, about 85% found once; its top ten account for 3.5% to 4.5%. Sequenced sample: peripheral blood. These receptors were collected from a woman in her sixties or seventies with active or convalescent COVID-19.

The chain couples TRBV6-5 to TRBJ2-3; 9 bases are a match to TRBD2. Germline CDR1 is MNHEY and CDR2 is SVGAGI. V lost 2 bases, J lost 2 bases, and 5 bases stayed unmatched. The CDR3 contains 16 residues. The CDR3 is CASSYVPSGATDTQYF. CDR3 in DNA: TGTGCCAGCAGTTACGTTCCTAGCGGGGCCACAGATACGCAGTATTTT.

CDR3 loop: CASSLGTAMSEQYF. CDR3 sequence (DNA): TGCGCCAGCAGCTTGGGGACAGCCATGTCCGAGCAGTACTTC. The V gene is TRBV5-1, the J gene TRBJ2-7, with D maybe TRBD1 (6 bases). The CDR3 sequence is 14 residues long. Germline CDR1 is SGHRS and CDR2 is YFSETQ. The V end was cut by 0 bases, the J end by 6 bases, with 13 bases between. Together with reference TRBV5-1 and TRBJ2-7, the CDR3 gives the full variable domain: KAGVTQTPRYLIKTRGQQVTLSCSPISGHRSVSWYQQTPGQGLQFLFEYFSETQRNKGNFPGRFSGRQFSNSRSEMNVSTLELGDSALYLCASSLGTAMSEQYFGPGTRLTVT.

V gene TRBV7-2 combines with J gene TRBJ2-5; D not resolved. V was clipped by 1 base and J by 4 bases, with 13 bases between them. This CDR3 is built from 15 residues. The germline V gene has CDR1 SGHTA and CDR2 FQGNSA. CDR3 protein: CASSLDSQRTETQYF. The DNA for the CDR3 is TGTGCCAGCAGCTTAGACTCCCAAAGAACAGAGACCCAGTACTTC.

V usage is TRBV2 and J usage is TRBJ2-5, with D hard to call. The CDR3 covers 13 residues. Germline V lookup: CDR1 SNHLY, CDR2 FYNNEI. Trimming removed 7 bases at V and 3 bases at J, with 12 bases between. CDR3 loop: CASKDWAKETQYF. As DNA, the CDR3 is TGTGCCAGCAAGGATTGGGCGAAAGAGACCCAGTACTTC.

The V and J genes are TRBV9 and TRBJ2-1, with 7 nucleotides matching TRBD1. Trimming took 0 bases from V and 4 from J; bases not matched to a gene: 4. Germline CDR1 is SGDLS and CDR2 is YYNGEE. The CDR3 has 15 residues. CDR3: CASSVAGTEYNEQFF. CDR3 sequence (DNA): TGTGCCAGCAGCGTAGCGGGGACAGAGTACAATGAGCAGTTCTTC.

V is TRBV18 and J is TRBJ1-6; TRBD1 aligns across 7 bases. CDR1 is KGHSH and CDR2 is LQKENI in the germline V gene. Trimming took 6 bases from V and 7 from J; bases not matched to a gene: 9. This CDR3 has 15 residues. The CDR3 region has the DNA TGTGCCAGCTCGGGACAGCTGGGAGAGAATTCACCCCTCCACTTT. Its translation is CASSGQLGENSPLHF.

The J gene is TRBJ2-7, the V gene TRBV4-3, with a possible D match to TRBD1 (6 bases). Germline lookup yields CDR1 LGHNA and CDR2 YSLEER. The CDR3 runs to 15 residues. V lost 0 bases, J lost 4 bases, and 13 bases lay in between. CDR3 sequence (DNA): TGCGCCAGCAGCCAAGAAGGGACATCGGAGTACGAGCAGTACTTC. It is translated as CASSQEGTSEYEQYF.

This sequence joins TRBV7-2 and TRBJ1-2; D gene uncertain. The germline CDR1 and CDR2 sequences are SGHTA and FQGNSA. Between the trimmed V and J ends, which lost 5 bases and 4 bases, there was a span of 17 bases. The CDR3 loop spans 15 amino acids. The DNA of the CDR3 is TGTGCCAGCAGCCAATTGGGCAGTCCTTTCTATGGCTACACCTTC. As protein: CASSQLGSPFYGYTF.

The rearrangement joins TRBV25-1 to TRBJ1-2; D gene uncertain. The CDR3 totals 12 residues. V was clipped by 4 bases and J by 5 bases, with 8 bases between them. The germline V gene encodes CDR1 MGHDK and CDR2 SYGVNS. Written as DNA, the CDR3 is TGTGCCAGCAGTGTCTATCCTTATGGCTACACCTTC. Its protein is CASSVYPYGYTF.

The rearrangement joins TRBV18 to TRBJ1-1; TRBD1 aligns across 10 bases. The length of the CDR3 is 16 residues. Germline CDR1 KGHSH, CDR2 LQKENI. V dropped 3 bases and J dropped 5; count of bases not matched to a gene: 9. CDR3 residues: CASSPLVGQGVTEAFF. The CDR3 nucleotides read TGTGCCAGCTCACCCCTCGTTGGACAGGGGGTGACTGAAGCTTTCTTT.

This chain connects TRBV7-9 to TRBJ2-7, with 7 bases fitting TRBD1. Germline V CDR1 and CDR2: SEHNR, FQNEAQ (reference sequence). The CDR3 runs 14 residues. V shed 6 bases, J shed 3 bases, and the junction held 8 bases outside the gene matches. The CDR3, as DNA: TGTGCCAGCAGTGAGGGACAGAAGAACTACGAGCAGTACTTC. Translating it yields CASSEGQKNYEQYF.

The V gene is TRBV4-1, the J gene TRBJ2-1; TRBD2 matches at 9 bases. V shed 1 base, J shed 3 bases, and the junction held 10 bases outside the gene matches. The CDR3 sequence is 18 residues long. Germline values: CDR1 MGHRA, CDR2 YSYEKL. CDR3 residues: CASSQGAGGLSSYNEQFF. CDR3 nucleotide sequence: TGCGCCAGCAGCCAAGGGGCGGGGGGGCTAAGTAGCTACAATGAGCAGTTCTTC.

V is TRBV11-2 and J is TRBJ1-5, with D possibly TRBD1 on 6 matching bases. The V end lost 6 bases, the J end lost 4 bases, and 10 bases lay between the germline ends. The CDR3 contains 13 residues. CDR1 is SGHAT and CDR2 is FQNNGV in the germline V gene. The CDR3 here is CASSNTGNQPQHF. The CDR3 region has the DNA TGTGCCAGCAGTAACACAGGGAATCAGCCCCAGCATTTT.

This clone was counted between two and nine times. The DNA for the CDR3 is TGTGCCAGCAGCTCCCGGACTAGTTCGCGAGAGACCCAGTACTTC. This codes for CASSSRTSSRETQYF. This sequence joins TRBV7-9 and TRBJ2-5, with 7 positions matching TRBD2. Germline V gives CDR1 SEHNR, CDR2 FQNEAQ (reference sequence). Trimming at V came to 4 bases and at J to 4 bases, leaving 9 bases not matched to a gene. The CDR3 has 15 amino acids.

This clone has a handful of counts. This chain links TRBV4-1 with TRBJ2-1; possibly TRBD1 for D (5 bases). Trimming stripped 0 bases from V and 14 bases from J, with 23 bases between. This CDR3 is built from 16 residues. CDR1 and CDR2 from the germline V gene are MGHRA and YSYEKL. The CDR3 sequence: CASSQDGFVGQGPEFF. Here the CDR3 DNA reads TGCGCCAGCAGCCAAGACGGTTTCGTAGGGCAGGGCCCCGAGTTCTTC.

This chain links TRBV9 with TRBJ1-1, with D maybe TRBD1 (5 bases). V was cut by 3 bases and J by 11 bases, with 20 bases left in between. Germline-derived CDR1 and CDR2 are SGDLS and YYNGEE. This CDR3 contains 14 residues. Written as DNA, the CDR3 is TGTGCCAGCAGCGCCGAGGGAGGGGCGTGGTCCGCTTTCTTT. This encodes CASSAEGGAWSAFF.

The chain recombines TRBV7-9 with TRBJ2-3; 8 positions match TRBD1. Germline CDR1 and CDR2: SEHNR and FQNEAQ (reference sequence). The CDR3 spans 16 residues. J lost 2 bases, V lost 4 bases, and 8 bases had no gene match. The CDR3 DNA sequence: TGTGCCAGCAGCTCACCTCTGACAGGGGACACAGATACGCAGTATTTT. Residues: CASSSPLTGDTDTQYF.

The rearrangement joins TRBV10-3 to TRBJ2-3, with D perhaps TRBD1 (6 bases). Germline values: CDR1 ENHRY, CDR2 SYGVKD. This CDR3 is built from 13 residues. Trimming shortened V by 4 bases and J by 1 base, and 6 bases separated the two germline ends. The CDR3 region has the DNA TGTGCCATCAGTGGACAGGGCACAGATACGCAGTATTTT. Translation gives CAISGQGTDTQYF.

This chain joins TRBV6-4 and TRBJ1-1; D ambiguous. Per the germline V gene, CDR1 is MRHNA and CDR2 is SNTAGT. The CDR3 totals 15 residues. Trimming removed 6 bases at V and 0 bases at J, with 14 bases between. The CDR3, as DNA: TGTGCCAGCAGAACGGAGGGAAAGGTGAACACTGAAGCTTTCTTT. Translated: CASRTEGKVNTEAFF.

The chain has TRBV12-3 or TRBV12-4 and TRBJ1-1; tentatively, D is TRBD1 (5 bases). CDR3 length: 11 residues. Trimming removed 5 bases from V and 9 bases from J, with 10 bases in between. Here the CDR3 DNA reads TGTGCCAGCAGTGGGGGGAACCAAGCTTTCTTT. Its translation: CASSGGNQAFF.

This clone was recorded only once. V and J are TRBV10-3 and TRBJ2-5; 7 nucleotides agree with TRBD2. This CDR3 is 14 amino acids long. CDR1 and CDR2 (germline): ENHRY, SYGVKD. The junction had 3 bases not matched to a gene; V was cut back by 4 bases and J by 1 base. The chain's CDR3 is CAISVWGGQETQYF. CDR3 DNA sequence: TGTGCCATCAGTGTTTGGGGGGGCCAAGAGACCCAGTACTTC.

The genes are TRBV9 and TRBJ2-1; TRBD2 is a possible D gene (5 bases). Germline V gives CDR1 SGDLS, CDR2 YYNGEE. V lost 0 bases, J lost 7 bases, and 11 bases lay in between. CDR3 length: 14 amino acids. CDR3 sequence (DNA): TGTGCCAGCAGCGTAGGAATTCGGGGAAATGAGCAGTTCTTC. Protein product: CASSVGIRGNEQFF.

The chain has TRBV7-8 and TRBJ1-6; D unclear. Germline V gives CDR1 SGHVS, CDR2 FQNEAQ. V gave up 1 base and J gave up 8 bases, with 9 bases separating them. The CDR3 extends over 14 amino acids. The CDR3 protein is CASSLEFSYSPLHF. As DNA, the CDR3 is TGTGCCAGCAGCTTAGAATTCTCTTATTCACCCCTCCACTTT.

V usage is TRBV5-1 and J usage is TRBJ2-1, with 12 bases lining up with TRBD2. The junction had 7 bases not matched to a gene; V was cut back by 1 base and J by 8 bases. This CDR3 contains 16 residues. The germline V gene encodes CDR1 SGHRS and CDR2 YFSETQ. The CDR3 sequence is CASSLTPSGGADEQFF. The CDR3 nucleotides read TGCGCCAGCAGCTTGACCCCTAGCGGGGGGGCCGATGAGCAGTTCTTC.

The chain couples TRBV4-1 to TRBJ2-2; 7 bases align to TRBD1. The germline CDR1 and CDR2 sequences are MGHRA and YSYEKL. V shed 5 bases, J shed 6 bases, and the junction held 9 bases outside the gene matches. The CDR3 totals 15 residues. The CDR3 loop reads CASSIRDSRAGELFF. CDR3 sequence (DNA): TGCGCCAGCAGCATCCGGGACAGCAGGGCCGGGGAGCTGTTTTTT.

This clone was picked up a small number of times. The V call is TRBV7-9, the J call TRBJ1-6; D not resolved. Per germline, CDR1 SEHNR and CDR2 FQNEAQ (reference sequence). The CDR3 runs 14 residues. The V end was cut by 7 bases, the J end by 7 bases, with 14 bases between. For the CDR3, the DNA is TGTGCCAGCACCAGCGGAGGCGGGAATTCACCCCTCCACTTT. This encodes CASTSGGGNSPLHF.

V usage is TRBV10-3 and J usage is TRBJ1-2; 8 bases line up with TRBD1. The length of the CDR3 is 13 residues. Germline CDR1 reads ENHRY; CDR2 reads SYGVKD. The J segment lost 4 bases and the V segment lost 8 bases, leaving 6 bases of the junction unmatched. Here the CDR3 DNA reads TGTGCCATCGCATCAGGACAGGGCTATGGCTACACCTTC. As protein: CAIASGQGYGYTF.

This sequence joins TRBV13 and TRBJ1-1, with D uncertain. Germline CDR1 is PRHDT and CDR2 is FYEKMQ (reference sequence). The V gene lost 5 bases and the J gene lost 1 base, with 8 bases spanning the gap. The CDR3 consists of 13 residues. DNA for the CDR3: TGTGCCAGCAGCCCGACTGCGAACACTGAAGCTTTCTTT. Amino acid sequence: CASSPTANTEAFF.

The V call is TRBV5-7, the J call TRBJ2-5, with TRBD2 matching over 8 bases. TRBV5-7 is annotated as an ORF whose role is uncertain. The trim removed 5 bases at V and 2 bases at J, leaving 11 bases unmatched. This CDR3 has 16 residues. CDR3 in amino acids: CASSCGGGREQETQYF. The CDR3 DNA reads as TGTGCCAGCAGTTGTGGCGGGGGGCGCGAACAAGAGACCCAGTACTTC.

The V call is TRBV9, the J call TRBJ2-1, with 10 bases aligning to TRBD2. V shed 3 bases and J 6 bases; nucleotides not matched to a gene: 12. Germline V gene lookup returns CDR1 SGDLS and CDR2 YYNGEE. This CDR3 is 17 amino acids long. CDR3: CASSEVAGGLPGNEQFF. DNA for the CDR3: TGTGCCAGCAGCGAAGTAGCGGGGGGCCTCCCGGGCAATGAGCAGTTCTTC. Drawing the rest from reference TRBV9 and TRBJ2-1, the complete variable domain is DSGVTQTPKHLITATGQRVTLRCSPRSGDLSVYWYQQSLDQGLQFLIQYYNGEERAKGNILERFSAQQFPDLHSELNLSSLELGDSALYFCASSEVAGGLPGNEQFFGPGTRLTVL.

V gene TRBV4-1 combines with J gene TRBJ2-1; 8 positions match TRBD2. Per germline, CDR1 MGHRA and CDR2 YSYEKL. The CDR3 is 18 residues long. Trimming cost V 0 bases and J 4 bases; bases outside gene matches: 11. The CDR3 DNA reads TGCGCCAGCAGCCAAGATCCCCGTGATGCGGGGGGATACAATGAGCAGTTCTTC. Its protein is CASSQDPRDAGGYNEQFF.

CDR3 nucleotides: TGTGCCAGCCGCGGACAGGGAGCTAACTATGGCTACACCTTC. Translated: CASRGQGANYGYTF. This chain connects TRBV3-1 (or the pseudogene TRBV3-2) to TRBJ1-2; 8 bases are shared with TRBD1. V lost 8 bases, J lost 0 bases, and 5 bases stayed unmatched. This CDR3 region has 14 residues. Germline V lookup: CDR1 LGHDT, CDR2 YNNKEL (reference sequence).